A single sample gave rise to the 18 T cell receptor beta chains below, sequenced in a study of shared clonotypes between healthy human individuals (dated by TCRdb to the early 2020s). The library was produced with the immunoSEQ multiplex PCR assay. The table comes from immuneACCESS by way of TCRdb, which keeps in-frame sequences with V and J called. Part of the clones is missing from these tables; in studies checked, under half for an unresolved V gene and the rest for unknown reasons. The sample table records millions of clones; 85% to 95% of these occur just once. The leading ten clones occupy under 0.15% of the sample. Sequenced input: naive CD4+ T cells sorted from blood. The label giving this sample's cell subset or site can be read as: CD45RA+ positively selected. Receptor source: a man younger than 35 in good health.

The gene calls are TRBV2 and TRBJ2-2; D could derive from TRBD1 or TRBD2 (5 bases each). Germline loops: CDR1 SNHLY, CDR2 FYNNEI. Trimming cost V 6 bases and J 2 bases, with 10 bases left between them. CDR3 length equals 14 residues. CDR3 in amino acids: CASRLGPNTGELFF. Here the CDR3 DNA reads TGTGCCAGCAGGTTGGGACCTAACACCGGGGAGCTGTTTTTT.

This chain connects TRBV7-8 to TRBJ1-1; D gene uncertain. The length of the CDR3 is 12 residues. Trimming took 9 bases from V and 1 from J, leaving 9 bases between them. CDR1 is SGHVS, CDR2 FQNEAQ, per germline. The CDR3 DNA reads as TGTGCCAGTATTAGTTGGAACACTGAAGCTTTCTTT. Its translation is CASISWNTEAFF.

The chain recombines TRBV27 with TRBJ1-2, with 7 bases matching TRBD1. CDR1 and CDR2 (germline): MNHEY, SMNVEV (reference sequence). J lost 5 bases, V lost 5 bases, and 11 bases had no gene match. The CDR3 loop spans 15 amino acids. The CDR3 nucleotides are TGTGCCAGCAGTCCCGAACAGGGGTTGCCTTATGGCTACACCTTC. Protein product: CASSPEQGLPYGYTF.

J is TRBJ1-6 and V is TRBV5-1; D may be TRBD1 (5 bases). Trimming took 3 bases from V and 8 from J, leaving 9 bases between them. Germline V CDR1 and CDR2: SGHRS, YFSETQ. The CDR3 is 13 amino acids. CDR3 sequence: CASSSIQDSPLHF. In DNA form, the CDR3 reads TGCGCCAGCAGCTCGATACAGGATTCACCCCTCCACTTT.

Comments on this clone: The same CDR3 also results from other DNA sequences found in this sample. The V gene is TRBV5-1, the J gene TRBJ2-6; D possibly corresponds to TRBD2 (5 bases). Germline V gene lookup returns CDR1 SGHRS and CDR2 YFSETQ. This CDR3 spans 13 amino acids. The V end lost 4 bases, the J end lost 7 bases, and 9 bases lay between the germline ends. Here the CDR3 DNA reads TGCGCCAGCAGCACTGGAGGCGCCAACGTCCTGACTTTC. Translating it yields CASSTGGANVLTF. The entire variable domain, with the rest obtained from reference TRBV5-1 and TRBJ2-6, is as follows: KAGVTQTPRYLIKTRGQQVTLSCSPISGHRSVSWYQQTPGQGLQFLFEYFSETQRNKGNFPGRFSGRQFSNSRSEMNVSTLELGDSALYLCASSTGGANVLTFGAGSRLTVL.

The CDR3 loop reads CASSPEMTSGWTYEQYF. CDR3 DNA sequence: TGCGCCAGCAGTCCCGAGATGACTAGCGGGTGGACCTACGAGCAGTACTTC. V is TRBV5-1 and J is TRBJ2-7, with 10 bases aligning to TRBD2. This CDR3 comprises 17 residues. Trimming removed 5 bases from V and 2 bases from J; junction bases left unmatched: 13. The germline V gene encodes CDR1 SGHRS and CDR2 YFSETQ.

The chain uses TRBV7-2 and TRBJ2-1; tentative D call: TRBD2 (6 bases). Germline CDR1 is SGHTA and CDR2 is FQGNSA. The CDR3 consists of 13 residues. Trimming removed 5 bases at V and 6 bases at J, with 11 bases between. The CDR3 is CASSAGLLNEQFF. The CDR3 DNA reads TGTGCCAGCAGCGCCGGACTACTCAATGAGCAGTTCTTC.

For the CDR3, the DNA is TGTGCCAGCAGCTTAGTTCAGTCCGCAGATACGCAGTATTTT. Its protein product is CASSLVQSADTQYF. This rearrangement joins TRBV7-8 to TRBJ2-3; no reliable D call. The CDR3 extends over 14 amino acids. V lost 1 base to trimming and J lost 4 bases, with 9 bases between them. CDR1 is SGHVS and CDR2 is FQNEAQ in the germline V gene.

The chain joins TRBV19 to TRBJ2-7; 7 bases match TRBD2. CDR3 size: 16 residues. The germline V gene has CDR1 LNHDA and CDR2 SQIVND (reference sequence). Germline trimming cut 5 bases from V and 2 bases from J; bases unmatched to any gene: 12. CDR3 protein: CASSPGWLADTYEQYF. The CDR3 nucleotides read TGTGCCAGTAGTCCTGGTTGGCTAGCGGATACCTACGAGCAGTACTTC.

This chain links TRBV6-6 with TRBJ1-2, with D uncertain. Germline CDR1 and CDR2: MNHNY and SVGAGI (reference sequence). Trimming stripped 5 bases from V and 2 bases from J, with 15 bases between. The CDR3 spans 15 residues. The chain's CDR3 is CASSAPGRGNYGYTF. Written as DNA, the CDR3 is TGTGCCAGCAGTGCCCCGGGGAGAGGCAACTATGGCTACACCTTC.

This clone was observed a single time. The chain carries TRBV10-1 and TRBJ2-1; 8 bases match TRBD2. The V segment lost 0 bases and the J segment 16 bases; nucleotides outside the gene matches: 5. This CDR3 contains 12 residues. Germline V lookup: CDR1 WNHNN, CDR2 SYGVQD (reference sequence). CDR3 sequence: CASSESGRAFFF. The CDR3 DNA reads as TGCGCCAGCAGTGAGTCCGGGAGGGCCTTTTTCTTC.

The chain couples TRBV7-2 to TRBJ1-1; D call uncertain. The V gene lost 7 bases and the J gene lost 1 base, with 10 bases spanning the gap. Germline CDR1 and CDR2: SGHTA and FQGNSA. The CDR3 has 13 residues. The CDR3 spells CASTRRGNTEAFF. CDR3 bases: TGTGCCAGCACCCGCCGGGGGAACACTGAAGCTTTCTTT.

J is TRBJ1-1 and V is TRBV25-1; D gene uncertain. Looked up from germline, CDR1 is MGHDK and CDR2 is SYGVNS. CDR3 size: 14 residues. The V and J ends lost 5 bases and 1 base respectively, with 11 bases between them. The CDR3: CASSHPKPNTEAFF. CDR3 nucleotide sequence: TGTGCCAGCAGTCACCCTAAACCGAACACTGAAGCTTTCTTT.

The chain recombines TRBV25-1 with TRBJ2-2; D is possibly TRBD1 (5 bases). The CDR3 has 12 amino acids. V lost 1 base, J lost 10 bases, and 7 bases lay in between. The germline gives CDR1 MGHDK, CDR2 SYGVNS. This CDR3 is CASSESGLELFF. In DNA form, the CDR3 reads TGTGCCAGCAGTGAATCAGGGCTGGAGCTGTTTTTT.

The rearrangement joins TRBV30 to TRBJ1-2, with D hard to call. This CDR3 contains 12 residues. CDR1 and CDR2 (germline): GTSNPN, SVGIG (reference sequence). With 2 bases removed from V and 7 bases from J, the gap between germline ends came to 11 bases. The CDR3 loop reads CAWSSGIGGYTF. The CDR3 DNA reads as TGTGCCTGGAGTTCCGGGATTGGTGGCTACACCTTC.

The chain combines TRBV5-1 with TRBJ2-3, with 16 bases matching TRBD2. The CDR3 spans 19 residues. V lost 0 bases and J lost 4; bases outside the gene matches: 8. Germline V gene lookup returns CDR1 SGHRS and CDR2 YFSETQ. CDR3 DNA: TGCGCCAGCAGCTTGGCGGGACTAGCGGGAGGGGTGGCCGCAGATACGCAGTATTTT. Its translation: CASSLAGLAGGVAADTQYF.

The chain uses TRBV9 and TRBJ2-3, with TRBD2 matching 9 bases. CDR3 length equals 19 residues. The germline CDR1 and CDR2 sequences are SGDLS and YYNGEE. V lost 4 bases, J lost 0 bases, and 15 bases stayed unmatched. The CDR3 spells CASSPRGSASGISTDTQYF. In DNA form, the CDR3 reads TGTGCCAGCAGCCCCCGGGGGAGTGCTAGCGGGATCAGCACAGATACGCAGTATTTT.

This rearrangement joins TRBV6-5 to TRBJ2-7; no clear D. CDR1 is MNHEY and CDR2 is SVGAGI in the germline V gene. V was trimmed by 2 bases and J by 2 bases, leaving 10 bases between them. The length of the CDR3 is 14 residues. The chain's CDR3 is CASSYSWMAYEQYF. The CDR3 nucleotides are TGTGCCAGCAGTTACAGCTGGATGGCCTACGAGCAGTACTTC.